The 21 T cell receptor beta chains below all came from one sample that was sequenced in a study of T cell responses to AZD1222 COVID-19 vaccine. Clones were read by immunoSEQ multiplex PCR, and TCRdb kept only the in-frame ones, dropping some. The sample records about 150,000 clones, around 90% being singletons. This specimen consisted of peripheral blood, obtained on day 0 of AZD1222 vaccination. All receptors derive from an adult in good health.

V and J are TRBV20-1 and TRBJ1-3; D gene ambiguous. The CDR3 consists of 11 residues. Germline V lookup: CDR1 DFQATT, CDR2 SNEGSKA (reference sequence). With 4 bases removed from V and 8 bases from J, the gap between germline ends came to 9 bases. The CDR3 sequence: CSAINLYTIYF. The CDR3 bases are TGCAGTGCTATCAACCTGTACACCATATATTTT.

V usage is TRBV5-8 and J usage is TRBJ2-4; TRBD2 matches at 8 bases. V shed 10 bases and J 3 bases; nucleotides not matched to a gene: 12. This CDR3 has 15 amino acids. Germline V gives CDR1 SGHTS, CDR2 YDEGEE. Here the CDR3 DNA reads TGTGCCTTTAGCGGGATGGTTCTGGTCAAAAACATTCAGTACTTC. Residues: CAFSGMVLVKNIQYF.

The chain uses TRBV11-3 and TRBJ1-1; TRBD1 aligns across 7 bases. Per germline, CDR1 SGHNT and CDR2 YENEEA. The CDR3 contains 14 residues. With 5 bases clipped from V and 7 bases from J, the junction kept 10 bases outside the gene matches. CDR3 protein: CASSPGGLQGEAFF. The CDR3 DNA reads as TGTGCCAGCAGCCCAGGGGGACTACAGGGTGAAGCTTTCTTT. The full variable domain, completed using reference TRBV11-3 and TRBJ1-1, is EAGVVQSPRYKIIEKKQPVAFWCNPISGHNTLYWYLQNLGQGPELLIRYENEEAVDDSQLPKDRFSAERLKGVDSTLKIQPAELGDSAVYLCASSPGGLQGEAFFGQGTRLTVV.

This rearrangement joins TRBV29-1 to TRBJ2-1; TRBD1 agrees at 8 bases. CDR3 length equals 13 residues. Per germline, CDR1 SQVTM and CDR2 ANQGSEA. J gave up 5 bases and V 7 bases, and 7 bases lay outside the gene matches. CDR3 coding DNA: TGCAGCGGCTGGACAGGGAAAAACAATGAGCAGTTCTTC. Its translation: CSGWTGKNNEQFF.

V usage is TRBV7-9 and J usage is TRBJ2-7; D is uncertain. Trimming stripped 5 bases from V and 7 bases from J, with 9 bases between. This CDR3 has 11 amino acids. CDR1 is SEHNR and CDR2 is FQNEAQ in the germline V gene (reference sequence). The CDR3 loop reads CASSLVGEQYF. In DNA form, the CDR3 reads TGTGCCAGCAGCCTGGTGGGGGAGCAGTACTTC.

The chain couples TRBV3-1 (or the pseudogene TRBV3-2) to TRBJ2-4, with 13 positions matching TRBD2. Trimming removed 0 bases from V and 2 bases from J; junction bases left unmatched: 10. CDR3 length: 20 amino acids. Germline V gene lookup returns CDR1 LGHDT and CDR2 YNNKEL (reference sequence). The CDR3 reads CASSQERTSGGAWTKNIQYF. CDR3 DNA sequence: TGTGCCAGCAGCCAAGAGAGAACTAGCGGGGGGGCGTGGACCAAAAACATTCAGTACTTC.

V gene TRBV7-9 combines with J gene TRBJ1-1; 10 bases match TRBD1. Germline-derived CDR1 and CDR2 are SEHNR and FQNEAQ (reference sequence). With 3 bases clipped from V and 5 bases from J, the junction kept 9 bases outside the gene matches. This CDR3 is 16 amino acids long. The CDR3 DNA is TGTGCCAGCAGCTTGATGAGGGGACAGGGGTGGACTGAAGCTTTCTTT. Translation: CASSLMRGQGWTEAFF.

This clone was counted between two and nine times. This chain joins TRBV7-9 and TRBJ1-2; D is undetermined. The CDR3 is 12 residues long. Germline assignment: CDR1 SEHNR and CDR2 FQNEAQ (reference sequence). The V end was cut by 4 bases, the J end by 5 bases, with 8 bases between. The CDR3 region is CASSSSEYGYTF. The CDR3 DNA follows: TGTGCCAGCAGCTCCTCGGAGTATGGCTACACCTTC.

This sequence joins TRBV7-2 and TRBJ1-2; D unclear. Germline values: CDR1 SGHTA, CDR2 FQGNSA. The CDR3 loop spans 14 amino acids. V dropped 1 base and J dropped 7 bases, with 13 bases sitting between them. In DNA form, the CDR3 reads TGTGCCAGCAGCTTAGAGGTCGCAGGCGGTGGCTACACCTTC. It encodes CASSLEVAGGGYTF.

The rearrangement links TRBV7-3 to TRBJ1-1; D unresolved. The ends were cut back, 5 bases at V and 2 bases at J, with 9 bases in the middle. This CDR3 is built from 13 residues. Germline lookup yields CDR1 SGHTA and CDR2 FQGTGA. In nucleotides, the CDR3 is TGTGCCAGCAGCGTCACAGTTAACACTGAAGCTTTCTTT. This gives the protein CASSVTVNTEAFF.

The rearrangement links TRBV27 to TRBJ2-3; D unclear. Germline V CDR1 and CDR2: MNHEY, SMNVEV (reference sequence). The V and J ends lost 4 bases and 1 base respectively, with 12 bases between them. CDR3 length equals 15 residues. The CDR3 loop is CASSSVTSGTDTQYF. The CDR3 DNA is TGTGCCAGCAGTTCGGTAACCTCAGGCACAGATACGCAGTATTTT.

V and J are TRBV7-9 and TRBJ1-1, with D possibly TRBD1 on 6 matching bases. Germline assignment: CDR1 SEHNR and CDR2 FQNEAQ (reference sequence). The CDR3 consists of 16 residues. V was cut by 7 bases and J by 0 bases, with 18 bases left in between. CDR3 DNA: TGTGCCAGCAAGGGTTACAGGGACCTCATGAACACTGAAGCTTTCTTT. Translating gives CASKGYRDLMNTEAFF.

This sequence joins TRBV27 and TRBJ2-1, with TRBD1 identical over 10 bases. The V and J ends lost 3 bases and 7 bases, in that order; junction bases with no gene match: 3. The germline gives CDR1 MNHEY, CDR2 SMNVEV (reference sequence). The length of the CDR3 is 14 residues. CDR3 coding DNA: TGTGCCAGCAGTTTTGGACAGGGGGTGAATGAGCAGTTCTTC. Protein: CASSFGQGVNEQFF.

The rearrangement uses TRBV7-9 and TRBJ2-7; the D is unclear. The ends were cut back, 1 base at V and 1 base at J, with 5 bases in the middle. This CDR3 has 13 residues. Germline CDR1 SEHNR, CDR2 FQNEAQ (reference sequence). The CDR3 loop is CASSLGNSYEQYF. CDR3 nucleotides: TGTGCCAGCAGCTTAGGCAATTCCTACGAGCAGTACTTC.

V is TRBV4-3 and J is TRBJ1-6; D possibly corresponds to TRBD1 (5 bases). V was trimmed by 0 bases and J by 5 bases, leaving 8 bases between them. The CDR3 is 15 residues long. Germline V gene data show CDR1 as LGHNA and CDR2 as YSLEER. The CDR3 nucleotides are TGCGCCAGCAGCCAAGAAGAGGGGAATAATTCACCCCTCCACTTT. It specifies CASSQEEGNNSPLHF.

The chain recombines TRBV18 with TRBJ2-7; 9 nucleotides line up with TRBD2. Germline CDR1 KGHSH, CDR2 LQKENI. V gave up 1 base and J gave up 5 bases; unmatched junction bases: 9. This CDR3 comprises 16 residues. CDR3 loop: CASSPLLAGGPHEQYF. The CDR3 DNA follows: TGTGCCAGCTCACCACTGCTTGCGGGAGGGCCCCACGAGCAGTACTTC.

The gene calls are TRBV15 and TRBJ2-5, with D perhaps assigned TRBD1 or TRBD2 (5 bases each). The ends were cut back, 3 bases at V and 1 base at J, with 15 bases in the middle. The germline V gene encodes CDR1 LNHNV and CDR2 YYDKDF (reference sequence). The CDR3 runs 16 residues. In DNA form, the CDR3 reads TGTGCCACCAGCAGGGGGCAGGGACCCGCCCAAGAGACCCAGTACTTC. Protein product: CATSRGQGPAQETQYF.

V usage is TRBV2 and J usage is TRBJ1-5; maybe TRBD1 (5 bases). CDR3 length equals 14 residues. The germline V gene encodes CDR1 SNHLY and CDR2 FYNNEI. V was clipped by 3 bases and J by 6 bases, with 12 bases between them. For the CDR3, the DNA is TGTGCCAGCAGTGATGATCATAGGGGTCAGCCCCAGCATTTT. Translating gives CASSDDHRGQPQHF.

The chain links TRBV6-5 to TRBJ1-1; D perhaps matches TRBD1 (5 bases). The CDR3 runs to 15 residues. V lost 2 bases to trimming and J lost 1 base, with 11 bases between them. CDR1 and CDR2 (germline): MNHEY, SVGAGI. CDR3 sequence reads: CASSYLGAGNTEAFF. The DNA for the CDR3 is TGTGCCAGCAGTTACCTAGGGGCGGGGAACACTGAAGCTTTCTTT.

This chain links TRBV9 with TRBJ2-1; TRBD2 agrees at 9 bases. There are 16 residues in the CDR3. Unmatched junction bases numbered 5, after V lost 3 bases and J lost 1 base. Germline V lookup: CDR1 SGDLS, CDR2 YYNGEE. CDR3 nucleotides: TGTGCCAGCAGCGCGGATAGCGGGGGTTCCTACAATGAGCAGTTCTTC. It is translated as CASSADSGGSYNEQFF.

V gene TRBV6-1 combines with J gene TRBJ2-4, with 8 bases lining up with TRBD1. With V trimmed by 2 bases and J by 0 bases, 6 bases remained unmatched. The CDR3 is 17 residues long. In germline, CDR1 is MNHNS, CDR2 SASEGT. As DNA, the CDR3 is TGTGCCAGCAGTGAACGGCAGGGGGCGGCAGCCAAAAACATTCAGTACTTC. Amino acid sequence: CASSERQGAAAKNIQYF.